The 32 T cell receptor beta chains below all came from one sample that was sequenced in a study of blood T cell repertoires in COVID-19. Measured with immunoSEQ multiplex PCR; TCRdb has only the in-frame clones, and not every one. The sample has approximately 300,000 clones; around 86% are singletons. The specimen was PBMCs or T cells enriched from blood (not recorded which). The origin of the receptors is a man aged 60 to 69 who had recovered from COVID-19.

V usage is TRBV5-1 and J usage is TRBJ2-1, with 10 bases lining up with TRBD2. J was trimmed by 7 bases and V by 4 bases; bases with no gene match: 11. CDR1 and CDR2 (germline): SGHRS, YFSETQ. The CDR3 is 16 residues long. CDR3 loop: CASSRALAGDANEQFF. As DNA, the CDR3 is TGCGCCAGCAGCAGAGCCCTAGCGGGGGATGCTAATGAGCAGTTCTTC.

This clone appeared once. V gene TRBV18 combines with J gene TRBJ2-7; D perhaps matches TRBD1 (6 bases). Trimming left V 0 bases short and J 1 base short, with 10 bases between. CDR1 and CDR2 (germline): KGHSH, LQKENI. The CDR3 totals 15 residues. The CDR3 DNA sequence: TGTGCCAGCTCACCACCGGACAGAATATCCTACGAGCAGTACTTC. This translates into CASSPPDRISYEQYF.

This clone came up once. The rearrangement links TRBV19 to TRBJ1-5; D unclear. Trimming pared 3 bases from V and 0 bases from J, leaving 6 bases between. The CDR3 covers 14 residues. From germline, CDR1 is LNHDA and CDR2 SQIVND (reference sequence). The DNA for the CDR3 is TGTGCCAGTAGTATTGTGTATAGCAATCAGCCCCAGCATTTT. Its protein is CASSIVYSNQPQHF.

This rearrangement joins TRBV7-6 to TRBJ1-2; 7 nucleotides match TRBD1. The V segment lost 2 bases and the J segment 9 bases; nucleotides outside the gene matches: 9. Per the germline V gene, CDR1 is SGHVS and CDR2 is FNYEAQ. The CDR3 loop spans 14 amino acids. The CDR3 DNA is TGTGCCAGCAGCTTATCAGGGGGAGGTTTGAGCTACACCTTC. It translates to CASSLSGGGLSYTF. The full variable domain, with the rest looked up from reference TRBV7-6 and TRBJ1-2, is GAGVSQSPRYKVTKRGQDVALRCDPISGHVSLYWYRQALGQGPEFLTYFNYEAQQDKSGLPNDRFSAERPEGSISTLTIQRTEQRDSAMYRCASSLSGGGLSYTFGSGTRLTVV.

The chain recombines TRBV5-1 with TRBJ2-7; 7 bases map to TRBD1. This CDR3 spans 16 amino acids. V was clipped by 2 bases and J by 0 bases; unmatched bases: 8. The germline V gene has CDR1 SGHRS and CDR2 YFSETQ. The CDR3 nucleotides are TGCGCCAGCAGCTTCCGGCCGGGACAGAGCTCCTACGAGCAGTACTTC. The encoded protein is CASSFRPGQSSYEQYF.

The chain combines TRBV28 with TRBJ1-2, with D hard to call. The CDR3 covers 10 residues. V gave up 8 bases and J gave up 7 bases, with 8 bases separating them. The germline gives CDR1 MDHEN, CDR2 SYDVKM. DNA for the CDR3: TGTGCCAGCGGCGGAGGTGGCTACACCTTC. It encodes CASGGGGYTF.

This chain links TRBV28 with TRBJ1-1; a possible D gene is TRBD1 (5 bases). Germline V gene sequence: CDR1 MDHEN, CDR2 SYDVKM. The CDR3 has 16 amino acids. V gave up 5 bases and J gave up 5 bases, with 21 bases separating them. The CDR3, as DNA: TGTGCCAGCAGTCCTCTCCGGGACTCAAGAGGGACTGAAGCTTTCTTT. Protein sequence: CASSPLRDSRGTEAFF.

The J gene is TRBJ2-3, the V gene TRBV5-1; 13 bases are shared with TRBD2. The CDR3 has 16 amino acids. Germline V gives CDR1 SGHRS, CDR2 YFSETQ. V was pared by 4 bases and J by 5 bases, with 7 bases of the junction left unmatched. CDR3 loop: CASSTGTSGAGDTQYF. In nucleotides, the CDR3 is TGCGCCAGCAGCACCGGGACTAGCGGGGCGGGAGATACGCAGTATTTT.

The chain recombines TRBV7-8 with TRBJ2-3; D call uncertain. Germline V gene lookup returns CDR1 SGHVS and CDR2 FQNEAQ. CDR3 size: 12 residues. V gave up 1 base and J gave up 5 bases, with 4 bases separating them. The DNA for the CDR3 is TGTGCCAGCAGCTTAGACAGAGATACGCAGTATTTT. Its protein product is CASSLDRDTQYF.

The chain employs TRBV13 and TRBJ2-7; maybe TRBD1 (7 bases). V dropped 5 bases and J dropped 6 bases, with 20 bases sitting between them. The CDR3 is 15 residues long. Germline-derived CDR1 and CDR2 are PRHDT and FYEKMQ (reference sequence). The DNA of the CDR3 is TGTGCCAGCAGCCCGGACAGGTGGGGCGGGGCCGAGCAGTACTTC. It specifies CASSPDRWGGAEQYF.

The gene calls are TRBV28 and TRBJ2-5; no definite D call. Germline CDR1 reads MDHEN; CDR2 reads SYDVKM. The CDR3 has 12 residues. The V gene lost 7 bases and the J gene lost 4 bases, with 10 bases spanning the gap. The DNA for the CDR3 is TGTGCCAGCACCTCGGGTGTAGAGACCCAGTACTTC. Translation: CASTSGVETQYF.

The V call is TRBV7-2, the J call TRBJ2-7; 7 bases fit TRBD1. Germline V gene lookup returns CDR1 SGHTA and CDR2 FQGNSA. V gave up 5 bases and J gave up 0 bases; unmatched junction bases: 4. CDR3 length: 14 residues. The chain's CDR3 is CASSLGQSSYEQYF. The CDR3 bases are TGTGCCAGCAGCCTGGGACAGAGCTCCTACGAGCAGTACTTC.

CDR3 in DNA: TGTGCCAGCAGCCACTTAGCGGGAGCCACCTACGAGCAGTACTTC. Translated: CASSHLAGATYEQYF. The chain links TRBV5-6 to TRBJ2-7; 9 bases agree with TRBD2. J was trimmed by 2 bases and V by 4 bases; bases with no gene match: 7. The CDR3 is 15 residues long. CDR1 and CDR2 (germline): SGHDT, YYEEEE.

This rearrangement joins TRBV6-2 or TRBV6-3 to TRBJ2-3, with D maybe TRBD2 (6 bases). V was cut by 0 bases and J by 0 bases, with 22 bases left in between. This CDR3 spans 20 amino acids. The germline V gene encodes CDR1 MNHEY and CDR2 SVGEGT. CDR3 sequence reads: CASSYSLLRAGRPSTDTQYF. As DNA, the CDR3 is TGTGCCAGCAGTTACTCGCTCCTACGCGCGGGGCGACCTAGCACAGATACGCAGTATTTT.

The chain is built from TRBV10-3 and TRBJ2-1; D is unclear. Germline V gene sequence: CDR1 ENHRY, CDR2 SYGVKD. The CDR3 length is 11 residues. V was shortened by 4 bases and J by 7 bases, with 5 bases between the two germline ends. The CDR3 reads CAISAQNEQFF. CDR3 coding DNA: TGTGCCATCAGTGCACAGAATGAGCAGTTCTTC.

The chain joins TRBV3-1 (or the pseudogene TRBV3-2) to TRBJ1-6, with a possible D match to TRBD1 (6 bases). Trimming removed 6 bases from V and 9 bases from J, with 12 bases in between. The CDR3 consists of 13 residues. CDR1 and CDR2 (germline): LGHDT, YNNKEL (reference sequence). The CDR3 here is CASRTGRGSPLHF. The DNA for the CDR3 is TGTGCCAGCAGGACAGGTCGCGGTTCACCCCTCCACTTT.

This rearrangement joins TRBV28 to TRBJ1-1, with D tentatively TRBD1 (6 bases). V lost 5 bases to trimming and J lost 2 bases, with 15 bases between them. CDR1 and CDR2 from the germline V gene are MDHEN and SYDVKM. This CDR3 spans 15 amino acids. The DNA of the CDR3 is TGTGCCAGCAGTCCGTTGACAGGAGACAACACTGAAGCTTTCTTT. This sequence encodes CASSPLTGDNTEAFF.

This rearrangement joins TRBV19 to TRBJ1-1; the D gene is possibly TRBD1 (6 bases). CDR1 is LNHDA and CDR2 is SQIVND in the germline V gene (reference sequence). The V gene lost 3 bases and the J gene lost 0 bases, with 23 bases spanning the gap. This CDR3 has 19 residues. CDR3: CASSIGSGTTKRVNTEAFF. CDR3 DNA: TGTGCCAGTAGTATCGGATCCGGGACAACCAAAAGGGTGAACACTGAAGCTTTCTTT.

V is TRBV29-1 and J is TRBJ2-7; 13 bases are a match to TRBD2. The CDR3 loop spans 14 amino acids. Germline V gene data show CDR1 as SQVTM and CDR2 as ANQGSEA. Unmatched junction bases numbered 6, after V lost 4 bases and J lost 6 bases. The CDR3 bases are TGCAGCGTTGGGACTAGCGGGAGTATTGGCGAGCAGTACTTC. It is translated as CSVGTSGSIGEQYF.

The chain has TRBV10-3 and TRBJ2-3; the match to TRBD2 covers 11 bases. Trimming removed 2 bases from V and 5 bases from J; junction bases left unmatched: 3. The germline gives CDR1 ENHRY, CDR2 SYGVKD. The CDR3 has 15 amino acids. DNA of the CDR3: TGTGCCATCAGTGAGGGGCTAGCGGGAGGAGATACGCAGTATTTT. Protein product: CAISEGLAGGDTQYF.

This sequence joins TRBV2 and TRBJ2-7; 13 nucleotides match TRBD2. J lost 5 bases, V lost 6 bases, and 13 bases had no gene match. This CDR3 has 17 residues. The V gene's germline CDR1 is SNHLY and CDR2 FYNNEI. The CDR3 region has the DNA TGTGCCAGCAGGGGCCCGTTCGGACTAGCGGGAGACAACGAGCAGTACTTC. Residues: CASRGPFGLAGDNEQYF.

This clone was observed a few times. V usage is TRBV24-1 and J usage is TRBJ2-7, with D possibly matching TRBD2 (5 bases). CDR1 is KGHDR, CDR2 SFDVKD, per germline. The CDR3 length is 15 residues. The V end lost 6 bases, the J end lost 7 bases, and 21 bases lay between the germline ends. The CDR3: CATSNGEDVSGEQYF. CDR3 coding DNA: TGTGCCACCAGTAATGGAGAGGACGTGTCGGGGGAGCAGTACTTC.

The count of this clone is one. The genes are TRBV19 and TRBJ2-2; 12 bases match TRBD2. The germline gives CDR1 LNHDA, CDR2 SQIVND (reference sequence). The CDR3 runs 15 residues. With 2 bases clipped from V and 5 bases from J, the junction kept 0 bases outside the gene matches. The CDR3 region is CASSILAGGTGELFF. Here the CDR3 DNA reads TGTGCCAGTAGTATACTAGCGGGGGGGACCGGGGAGCTGTTTTTT.

The CDR3 loop reads CASSRGPSGEETQYF. The CDR3, as DNA: TGTGCCAGCAGCCGGGGCCCTAGCGGTGAAGAGACCCAGTACTTC. The V gene is TRBV3-1 (or the pseudogene TRBV3-2), the J gene TRBJ2-5; 7 bases match TRBD2. J was trimmed by 3 bases and V by 4 bases; bases with no gene match: 8. The germline V gene has CDR1 LGHDT and CDR2 YNNKEL (reference sequence). There are 15 residues in the CDR3.

The gene calls are TRBV5-1 and TRBJ2-7; 7 bases fit TRBD1. This CDR3 contains 15 residues. After removal of 4 bases from V and 3 bases from J, the junction contained 10 bases not matched to a gene. The V gene's germline CDR1 is SGHRS and CDR2 YFSETQ. The CDR3, as DNA: TGCGCCAGCAGCGTTTACAGGGGCGCACTCTACGAGCAGTACTTC. Translating it yields CASSVYRGALYEQYF.

The V and J genes are TRBV7-2 and TRBJ2-7; TRBD2 matches at 7 bases. This CDR3 comprises 13 residues. Germline-derived CDR1 and CDR2 are SGHTA and FQGNSA. Trimming cost V 6 bases and J 5 bases; bases outside gene matches: 7. The CDR3 loop is CASRSLAPDEQYF. The CDR3 DNA follows: TGTGCCAGCAGATCACTAGCGCCCGACGAGCAGTACTTC.

V and J are TRBV5-4 and TRBJ1-1; 10 nucleotides align to TRBD1. The CDR3 loop spans 20 amino acids. Germline loops: CDR1 SGHNT, CDR2 YYREEE (reference sequence). J was trimmed by 0 bases and V by 0 bases; bases with no gene match: 14. The CDR3 sequence: CASSLGIRTGGFVVNTEAFF. Here the CDR3 DNA reads TGTGCCAGCAGCTTGGGAATCAGGACAGGGGGTTTCGTTGTGAACACTGAAGCTTTCTTT.

The J gene is TRBJ2-3, the V gene TRBV3-1 (or the pseudogene TRBV3-2), with 9 bases identical to TRBD1. Unmatched junction bases numbered 10, after V lost 4 bases and J lost 5 bases. The CDR3 runs 16 residues. In germline, CDR1 is LGHDT, CDR2 YNNKEL (reference sequence). The CDR3: CASSLTGTGNEDTQYF. The CDR3 bases are TGTGCCAGCAGCCTCACCGGGACAGGGAATGAAGATACGCAGTATTTT.

The V and J genes are TRBV5-6 and TRBJ1-4; TRBD1 is a possible D gene (6 bases). Trimming removed 3 bases at V and 3 bases at J, with 9 bases between. The CDR3 consists of 14 residues. Germline V gene data show CDR1 as SGHDT and CDR2 as YYEEEE. The CDR3 bases are TGTGCCAGCAGCTCCAGGGGACCTAATGAAAAACTGTTTTTT. It specifies CASSSRGPNEKLFF. Combining the CDR3 with reference TRBV5-6 and TRBJ1-4 gives the whole variable domain DAGVTQSPTHLIKTRGQQVTLRCSPKSGHDTVSWYQQALGQGPQFIFQYYEEEERQRGNFPDRFSGHQFPNYSSELNVNALLLGDSALYLCASSSRGPNEKLFFGSGTQLSVL.

This clone has only one observation. This chain connects TRBV21-1 to TRBJ1-1; the table's D call TRBD1 went unverified against the DNA. TRBV21-1 is labeled a pseudogene. CDR3 length: 15 residues. This CDR3 is CASSENTGAQTEAFF. Here the CDR3 DNA reads TGTGCCAGCAGCGAAAACACAGGGGCTCAGACTGAAGCTTTCTTT.

This sequence joins TRBV7-2 and TRBJ1-5, with TRBD1 matching 8 bases. The length of the CDR3 is 16 residues. Germline V lookup: CDR1 SGHTA, CDR2 FQGNSA. The junction had 11 bases not matched to a gene; V was cut back by 5 bases and J by 5 bases. This CDR3 is CASSPETGTGYQPQHF. Written as DNA, the CDR3 is TGTGCCAGCAGCCCAGAAACCGGGACAGGCTATCAGCCCCAGCATTTT.

The chain is built from TRBV14 and TRBJ2-3; weak D call: TRBD1 (6 bases). The V end lost 3 bases, the J end lost 1 base, and 14 bases lay between the germline ends. Looked up from germline, CDR1 is SGHDN and CDR2 is FVKESK. The CDR3 is made up of 16 amino acids. The CDR3 spells CASSHFRGNGTDTQYF. The CDR3 DNA is TGTGCCAGCAGCCACTTCAGGGGAAACGGCACAGATACGCAGTATTTT.